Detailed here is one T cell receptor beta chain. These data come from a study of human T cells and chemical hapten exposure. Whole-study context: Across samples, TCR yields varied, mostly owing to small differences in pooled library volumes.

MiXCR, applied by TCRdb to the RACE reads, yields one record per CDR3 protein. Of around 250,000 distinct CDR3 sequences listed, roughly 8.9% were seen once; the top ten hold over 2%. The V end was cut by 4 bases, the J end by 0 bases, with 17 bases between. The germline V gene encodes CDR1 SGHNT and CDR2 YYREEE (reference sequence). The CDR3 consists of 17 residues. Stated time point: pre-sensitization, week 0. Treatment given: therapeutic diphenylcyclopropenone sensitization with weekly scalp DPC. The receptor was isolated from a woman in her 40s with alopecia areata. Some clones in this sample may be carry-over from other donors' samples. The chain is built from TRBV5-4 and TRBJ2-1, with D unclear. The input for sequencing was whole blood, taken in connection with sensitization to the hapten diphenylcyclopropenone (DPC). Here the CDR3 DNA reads TGTGCCAGCAGCCCGTCAATGACCGCTGCCTCCTACAATGAGCAGTTCTTC. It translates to CASSPSMTAASYNEQFF. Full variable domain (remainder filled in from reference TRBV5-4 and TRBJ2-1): ETGVTQSPTHLIKTRGQQVTLRCSSQSGHNTVSWYQQALGQGPQFIFQYYREEENGRGNFPPRFSGLQFPNYSSELNVNALELDDSALYLCASSPSMTAASYNEQFFGPGTRLTVL.